This T cell receptor beta chain is drawn from a study of cytomegalovirus exposure and HLA in healthy donors. Study background: From some 190 million T cells, an earlier analysis saw approximately 110 million unique TCR beta sequences. Genotyping showed about 80% of fewer than 500 donors falling in the Caucasian-associated ancestry cluster.

13 Jbeta primers and 60 Vbeta primers were used for the PCR. The repertoire was sequenced with immunoSEQ multiplex PCR; TCRdb's copy has only in-frame clones and lacks some. In the table there are fewer than 150,000 clones, about four fifths of which are singletons. Study-level results: Later, an analysis found that common viral pathogens appeared to be linked with several of the most significant clusters. According to an earlier analysis, most TCR beta V segments yielded productive rearrangements about 90% or about 30% of the time.

Points on this clone: Antigen specificity is unknown.

The V gene end was trimmed by 0 bases and the J gene end by 4 bases; junction bases not matched to a gene: 6. The CDR3 has 15 residues. CDR1 and CDR2 (germline): SGHRS, YFSETQ. The sequence was obtained from a man between 35 and 55 years old in good health and CMV-seropositive. Source material: PBMCs. This chain links TRBV5-1 with TRBJ1-2; 7 bases are shared with TRBD1. This CDR3 is CASSLETGRPYGYTF. Written as DNA, the CDR3 is TGCGCCAGCAGCTTGGAGACAGGGCGCCCCTATGGCTACACCTTC.